A selection of T cell receptor beta chains follows, all from one sample in a study of vaccination and CD4 T cells after COVID-19. The antigens for these receptors are not known. TCRdb re-derived calls from the PCR reads in MiXCR, one entry per CDR3 protein. The sample holds around 14,000 distinct CDR3 sequences; roughly 60% are singletons and the top ten take approximately 15%. The source material was CD4+ T cells from blood, cultured in vitro. All receptors come from a human donor who had recovered from COVID-19. Each CDR3 is given with its conserved first and last residue. The D gene is left open where the match is weak.

v_call: TRBV4-1
cdr3_length: 20
j_call: TRBJ2-6
d_call: -
cdr3_aa: CASSQGDRGSSHSGANVLTF

v_call: TRBV21-1
cdr3_length: 10
j_call: TRBJ1-5
d_call: -
cdr3_aa: CASSKGPQHF

v_call: TRBV7-9
cdr3_length: 13
j_call: TRBJ2-2
d_call: -
cdr3_aa: CASSPEWTGELFF

v_call: TRBV7-6
cdr3_length: 19
j_call: TRBJ2-1
d_call: TRBD2
cdr3_aa: CASSFGLAGTKISYNEQFF

v_call: TRBV10-3
cdr3_length: 12
j_call: TRBJ2-3
d_call: -
cdr3_aa: CAISAGAYTQYF

v_call: TRBV15
cdr3_length: 16
j_call: TRBJ2-7
d_call: -
cdr3_aa: CATSREITRTAGEQYF

v_call: TRBV6-5
cdr3_length: 14
j_call: TRBJ2-3
d_call: -
cdr3_aa: CASSYRQPTDTQYF

v_call: TRBV30
cdr3_length: 16
j_call: TRBJ1-6
d_call: TRBD1
cdr3_aa: CAWSVLEGQGASPLHF

v_call: TRBV28
cdr3_length: 14
j_call: TRBJ2-7
d_call: TRBD2
cdr3_aa: CASSLAGSSYEQYF

v_call: TRBV6-1
cdr3_length: 16
j_call: TRBJ1-6
d_call: TRBD1
cdr3_aa: CASSESIGQGNSPLHF

v_call: TRBV7-9
cdr3_length: 16
j_call: TRBJ2-3
d_call: TRBD2
cdr3_aa: CASSLELAASTDTQYF

v_call: TRBV6-2/TRBV6-3
cdr3_length: 12
j_call: TRBJ2-5
d_call: -
cdr3_aa: CASSYTMETQYF

v_call: TRBV10-2
cdr3_length: 15
j_call: TRBJ2-6
d_call: TRBD1
cdr3_aa: CASSTGGAGANVLTF

v_call: TRBV2
cdr3_length: 15
j_call: TRBJ1-2
d_call: -
cdr3_aa: CASRWDLTVNYGYTF

v_call: TRBV7-9
cdr3_length: 14
j_call: TRBJ2-5
d_call: TRBD1
cdr3_aa: CASSSRDRKETQYF

v_call: TRBV2
cdr3_length: 13
j_call: TRBJ1-5
d_call: -
cdr3_aa: CASSLGEGQPQHF

v_call: TRBV20-1
cdr3_length: 18
j_call: TRBJ2-5
d_call: -
cdr3_aa: CSARLIGGALTGQETQYF

v_call: TRBV11-3
cdr3_length: 13
j_call: TRBJ2-5
d_call: -
cdr3_aa: CASSPSGSETQYF

v_call: TRBV2
cdr3_length: 14
j_call: TRBJ2-7
d_call: TRBD2
cdr3_aa: CASRTGTSGYEQYF

v_call: TRBV7-9
cdr3_length: 17
j_call: TRBJ2-1
d_call: TRBD1
cdr3_aa: CASSFFPDRVPSSEQFF

v_call: TRBV2
cdr3_length: 16
j_call: TRBJ2-7
d_call: -
cdr3_aa: CASRLLALANSYEQYF

v_call: TRBV20-1
cdr3_length: 19
j_call: TRBJ2-1
d_call: TRBD2
cdr3_aa: CSANPTPGLAGGSYNEQFF

v_call: TRBV30
cdr3_length: 14
j_call: TRBJ2-5
d_call: TRBD2
cdr3_aa: CAWSAGLAGETQYF

v_call: TRBV6-1
cdr3_length: 15
j_call: TRBJ2-2
d_call: TRBD1
cdr3_aa: CASSRDRVGGGELFF

v_call: TRBV28
cdr3_length: 13
j_call: TRBJ1-3
d_call: -
cdr3_aa: CASSLVSGNTIYF

v_call: TRBV7-8
cdr3_length: 14
j_call: TRBJ2-7
d_call: -
cdr3_aa: CASSARRVTNEQYF